Presented here are 19 T cell receptor beta chains from one specimen sequenced in a study of OX40 agonist ivuxolimab in advanced cancers. Sequencing used immunoSEQ multiplex PCR; TCRdb keeps in-frame clones, though not all of them. The profile covers 75,000 to 95,000 clones, with roughly 85% appearing a single time and 0.2% to 0.25% taken by the ten largest. The material was CD4+ or CD8+ T cells sorted from blood, obtained in a trial of the OX40 agonist ivuxolimab. The origin of the receptors is an adult with an advanced solid tumor such as melanoma, head and neck, liver or kidney cancer.

V and J are TRBV6-5 and TRBJ2-7, with D uncertain. Germline-derived CDR1 and CDR2 are MNHEY and SVGAGI. CDR3 length equals 11 residues. V shed 10 bases and J shed 3 bases, with 10 bases lying between them. CDR3 loop: CAKVGDYEQYV. CDR3 in DNA: TGTGCCAAGGTCGGTGACTACGAGCAGTACGTC.

The chain links TRBV6-6 to TRBJ1-1, with unresolved D. Germline CDR1 and CDR2: MNHNY and SVGAGI (reference sequence). This CDR3 is 15 amino acids long. V was shortened by 5 bases and J by 0 bases, with 13 bases between the two germline ends. CDR3 bases: TGTGCCAGCAGTCCCCACGACCGAATGAACACTGAAGCTTTCTTT. Translating it yields CASSPHDRMNTEAFF.

V usage is TRBV30 and J usage is TRBJ2-5; D might be TRBD2 (6 bases). V was shortened by 2 bases and J by 5 bases, with 12 bases between the two germline ends. This CDR3 is 13 amino acids long. Looked up from germline, CDR1 is GTSNPN and CDR2 is SVGIG (reference sequence). CDR3 sequence (DNA): TGTGCCTGGAGTCGCGACAGCGGGGAGACCCAGTACTTC. Encoded protein: CAWSRDSGETQYF.

V and J are TRBV5-8 and TRBJ1-1; weak D call: TRBD1 (6 bases). V was clipped by 1 base and J by 1 base, with 11 bases between them. The CDR3 is 15 amino acids. CDR1 SGHTS and CDR2 YDEGEE come from the germline V gene. CDR3 residues: CASSLRGAANTEAFF. For the CDR3, the DNA is TGTGCCAGCAGCTTGCGGGGGGCCGCGAACACTGAAGCTTTCTTT.

The J gene is TRBJ2-1, the V gene TRBV7-3; either TRBD1 or TRBD2 may supply D (6 bases each). V lost 3 bases, J lost 2 bases, and 11 bases lay in between. This CDR3 region has 15 residues. Germline V gene lookup returns CDR1 SGHTA and CDR2 FQGTGA. CDR3 nucleotide sequence: TGTGCCAGCAGCTTCGGCGGGACACCCTACAATGAGCAGTTCTTC. This gives the protein CASSFGGTPYNEQFF.

The V and J genes are TRBV5-1 and TRBJ2-1; D ambiguous. CDR3 length equals 15 residues. V was clipped by 3 bases and J by 4 bases, with 14 bases between them. Germline V gene data show CDR1 as SGHRS and CDR2 as YFSETQ. CDR3 amino acids: CASSYRTGPYNEQFF. The DNA for the CDR3 is TGCGCCAGCAGCTACCGTACCGGGCCATACAATGAGCAGTTCTTC.

This rearrangement joins TRBV18 to TRBJ2-7, with TRBD1 matching over 8 bases. The CDR3 contains 14 residues. Losses at the gene ends were 5 bases for V and 0 bases for J; bases not matched to a gene: 3. Looked up from germline, CDR1 is KGHSH and CDR2 is LQKENI. The CDR3 loop is CASSSGTGSYEQYF. CDR3 nucleotide sequence: TGTGCCAGCTCATCCGGGACAGGCTCCTACGAGCAGTACTTC.

The gene calls are TRBV5-1 and TRBJ2-7, with D unresolved. Germline V gene data show CDR1 as SGHRS and CDR2 as YFSETQ. V lost 0 bases and J lost 6, with 13 bases in between. The CDR3 length is 14 residues. In DNA form, the CDR3 reads TGCGCCAGCAGCTTGGGTCCACAAGGCGCCGAGCAGTACTTC. This sequence encodes CASSLGPQGAEQYF. Supplemented by reference TRBV5-1 and TRBJ2-7, the full variable domain reads KAGVTQTPRYLIKTRGQQVTLSCSPISGHRSVSWYQQTPGQGLQFLFEYFSETQRNKGNFPGRFSGRQFSNSRSEMNVSTLELGDSALYLCASSLGPQGAEQYFGPGTRLTVT.

Only one count was recorded for this clone. The chain recombines TRBV19 with TRBJ2-5, with unresolved D. Germline V gene data show CDR1 as LNHDA and CDR2 as SQIVND (reference sequence). The length of the CDR3 is 13 residues. Trimming removed 1 base from V and 1 base from J, with 4 bases in between. CDR3 in DNA: TGTGCCAGTAGTATAGCGGGCCAAGAGACCCAGTACTTC. The encoded protein is CASSIAGQETQYF.

The chain links TRBV5-1 to TRBJ1-2; D is undetermined. Trimming pared 2 bases from V and 2 bases from J, leaving 7 bases between. The CDR3 has 13 amino acids. Per germline, CDR1 SGHRS and CDR2 YFSETQ. This CDR3 reads CASSFPENYGYTF. CDR3 in DNA: TGCGCCAGCAGCTTTCCAGAGAACTATGGCTACACCTTC. The variable domain in full, completed from reference TRBV5-1 and TRBJ1-2, reads KAGVTQTPRYLIKTRGQQVTLSCSPISGHRSVSWYQQTPGQGLQFLFEYFSETQRNKGNFPGRFSGRQFSNSRSEMNVSTLELGDSALYLCASSFPENYGYTFGSGTRLTVV.

The genes are TRBV6-1 and TRBJ2-2; the match to TRBD1 covers 9 bases. The CDR3 is 15 amino acids. V lost 1 base to trimming and J lost 7 bases; unmatched junction nucleotides: 4. Germline assignment: CDR1 MNHNS and CDR2 SASEGT. Here the CDR3 DNA reads TGTGCCAGCAGTGAAGTAACAGGGGGCTTCGGGGAGCTGTTTTTT. Translating it yields CASSEVTGGFGELFF.

The rearrangement links TRBV5-1 to TRBJ1-2; D is undetermined. Germline CDR1 reads SGHRS; CDR2 reads YFSETQ. V was cut by 0 bases and J by 5 bases, with 5 bases left in between. The length of the CDR3 is 12 residues. The CDR3 here is CASSLGLYGYTF. CDR3 in DNA: TGCGCCAGCAGCTTGGGGCTATATGGCTACACCTTC.

This clone was counted once. The chain uses TRBV29-1 and TRBJ1-1; 8 bases line up with TRBD1. Germline values: CDR1 SQVTM, CDR2 ANQGSEA. Trimming removed 6 bases from V and 1 base from J; junction bases left unmatched: 1. The CDR3 contains 12 residues. CDR3 sequence reads: CSVQGANTEAFF. For the CDR3, the DNA is TGCAGCGTGCAGGGGGCGAACACTGAAGCTTTCTTT.

This rearrangement joins TRBV5-1 to TRBJ1-4, with no clear D. V lost 4 bases and J 5 bases, leaving 12 bases between the germline ends. CDR3 length equals 14 residues. Per germline, CDR1 SGHRS and CDR2 YFSETQ. CDR3 amino acids: CASSPSYTNEKLFF. DNA for the CDR3: TGCGCCAGCAGCCCCAGTTACACAAATGAAAAACTGTTTTTT. Looking up the rest from reference TRBV5-1 and TRBJ1-4 gives the full variable domain: KAGVTQTPRYLIKTRGQQVTLSCSPISGHRSVSWYQQTPGQGLQFLFEYFSETQRNKGNFPGRFSGRQFSNSRSEMNVSTLELGDSALYLCASSPSYTNEKLFFGSGTQLSVL.

The CDR3 loop is CASTKQGAVTEAFF. DNA for the CDR3: TGTGCCAGTACAAAACAGGGGGCGGTCACTGAAGCTTTCTTT. This rearrangement joins TRBV7-2 to TRBJ1-1; 9 bases agree with TRBD1. V shed 9 bases, J shed 4 bases, and the junction held 9 bases outside the gene matches. CDR1 SGHTA and CDR2 FQGNSA come from the germline V gene. This CDR3 spans 14 amino acids.

This clone was observed once. The chain carries TRBV7-2 and TRBJ1-5, with no clear D. V was cut by 1 base and J by 6 bases, with 7 bases left in between. The CDR3 spans 13 residues. Germline CDR1 reads SGHTA; CDR2 reads FQGNSA. The CDR3 spells CASSLVGVQPQHF. CDR3 coding DNA: TGTGCCAGCAGCTTAGTTGGGGTTCAGCCCCAGCATTTT.

The chain uses TRBV7-9 and TRBJ1-1; 10 bases agree with TRBD1. Germline-derived CDR1 and CDR2 are SEHNR and FQNEAQ (reference sequence). The V gene end was trimmed by 5 bases and the J gene end by 3 bases; junction bases not matched to a gene: 3. The CDR3 length is 14 residues. CDR3 sequence: CASSPTGGHTEAFF. Here the CDR3 DNA reads TGTGCCAGCAGCCCGACAGGGGGCCACACTGAAGCTTTCTTT.

The chain joins TRBV7-9 to TRBJ2-1; no reliable D call. V was pared by 6 bases and J by 0 bases, with 6 bases between. Germline values: CDR1 SEHNR, CDR2 FQNEAQ (reference sequence). The CDR3 spans 13 residues. For the CDR3, the DNA is TGTGCCAGCAGGGCGAGCTCCTACAATGAGCAGTTCTTC. Amino acids: CASRASSYNEQFF.

The rearrangement links TRBV11-2 to TRBJ2-3; D is unresolved. Trimming left V 1 base short and J 7 bases short, with 9 bases between. The CDR3 runs to 13 residues. CDR1 is SGHAT, CDR2 FQNNGV, per germline. In DNA form, the CDR3 reads TGTGCCAGCAGCTTAGTGGGTCAGCATACGCAGTATTTT. This sequence encodes CASSLVGQHTQYF.